The 3 T cell receptor beta chains reported below all come from one sample, sequenced in a study of OX40 agonist ivuxolimab in advanced cancers. Assay: immunoSEQ multiplex PCR; the TCRdb copy retains only in-frame clones and omits some. The data show about 45,000 clones, around 80% seen once. Here the sequenced sample was CD4+ or CD8+ T cells sorted from blood, taken in a trial of the OX40 agonist ivuxolimab. The receptors were sampled from an adult with an advanced solid tumor such as melanoma, head and neck, liver or kidney cancer.

About this clone: This may come from a read error, since a much larger clone is one base off. The chain is built from TRBV2 and TRBJ1-1; D gene uncertain. Germline loops: CDR1 SNHLY, CDR2 FYNNEI. This CDR3 contains 13 residues. With 7 bases removed from V and 4 bases from J, the gap between germline ends came to 13 bases. The CDR3 reads CASTPKMSTEAFF. The CDR3 DNA is TGTGCCAGCACTCCAAAGATGAGCACTGAAGCTTTCTTT.

This chain uses TRBV6-1 with TRBJ2-7; the D gene could be TRBD1 or TRBD2 (5 bases each). This CDR3 is 15 amino acids long. V was clipped by 0 bases and J by 4 bases, with 13 bases between them. Germline-derived CDR1 and CDR2 are MNHNS and SASEGT. CDR3 in amino acids: CASSEAPGAYYEQYF. The CDR3 DNA follows: TGTGCCAGCAGTGAAGCGCCCGGGGCGTATTACGAGCAGTACTTC.

The rearrangement uses TRBV12-1 and TRBJ2-7; TRBD1 is the table's D call, not checked against the DNA. TRBV12-1 is a pseudogene. CDR3 length: 17 amino acids. The CDR3 nucleotides read TGTGCCAGCAGCTTTGAGTCGCGGCCCCTAAGGGGCTACGAGCAGTACTTC. Residues: CASSFESRPLRGYEQYF.